Following are 3 T cell receptor beta chains from one sample sequenced in a study of T cell changes during pregnancy in multiple sclerosis. The table came from immunoSEQ multiplex PCR; TCRdb's copy has only in-frame clones and leaves some out. This repertoire shows some 40,000 clones, around 94% found once; its top ten account for 1.5% to 2%. The sample in question was peripheral blood, obtained in the third trimester of pregnancy. These receptors originate from a female donor with multiple sclerosis, enrolled in a pregnancy study.

The rearrangement links TRBV10-3 to TRBJ2-3, with 11 bases aligning to TRBD1. Germline CDR1 reads ENHRY; CDR2 reads SYGVKD. This CDR3 is built from 15 residues. V gave up 7 bases and J gave up 5 bases; unmatched junction bases: 8. The CDR3: CAINPGQGVRDTQYF. The DNA for the CDR3 is TGTGCCATCAACCCGGGACAGGGGGTCAGAGATACGCAGTATTTT.

The chain uses TRBV18 and TRBJ2-2; D call uncertain. The CDR3 consists of 15 residues. The ends were cut back, 3 bases at V and 0 bases at J, with 8 bases in the middle. Looked up from germline, CDR1 is KGHSH and CDR2 is LQKENI. CDR3 sequence: CASSPLPPNTGELFF. CDR3 DNA sequence: TGTGCCAGCTCACCCCTCCCTCCGAACACCGGGGAGCTGTTTTTT.

This chain links TRBV28 with TRBJ1-2; the D gene is possibly TRBD1 (5 bases). CDR1 MDHEN and CDR2 SYDVKM come from the germline V gene. V shed 11 bases and J shed 2 bases, with 15 bases lying between them. The CDR3 has 13 residues. As DNA, the CDR3 is TGTGCCTGCCAGGGAGGGATCAACTATGGCTACACCTTC. Translation gives CACQGGINYGYTF.